These 2 T cell receptor beta chains originate from one sample sequenced in a study of identical twins. A single record per CDR3 protein comes from TCRdb applying MiXCR to the 5' RACE reads. This repertoire shows 1.5 million to 2 million distinct CDR3 sequences, roughly a third found once; its top ten account for roughly 0.3%. Input material: cord blood. Every receptor here comes from a newborn girl in good health.

This sequence joins TRBV28 and TRBJ2-7; D remains ambiguous. The CDR3 has 15 amino acids. The V gene's germline CDR1 is MDHEN and CDR2 SYDVKM. Trimming stripped 1 base from V and 2 bases from J, with 12 bases between. CDR3 in DNA: TGTGCCAGCAGTTTATCGGCGTGGGGAACCTACGAGCAGTACTTC. It specifies CASSLSAWGTYEQYF. Looking up the rest from reference TRBV28 and TRBJ2-7 gives the full variable domain: DVKVTQSSRYLVKRTGEKVFLECVQDMDHENMFWYRQDPGLGLRLIYFSYDVKMKEKGDIPEGYSVSREKKERFSLILESASTNQTSMYLCASSLSAWGTYEQYFGPGTRLTVT.

A few counts support this clonotype. The chain combines TRBV11-2 with TRBJ1-1, with 9 bases lining up with TRBD1. Germline lookup yields CDR1 SGHAT and CDR2 FQNNGV. V shed 7 bases and J 1 base; nucleotides not matched to a gene: 16. The CDR3 length is 18 residues. CDR3: CASTKGPGQGEANTEAFF. CDR3 coding DNA: TGTGCCAGCACCAAAGGCCCGGGACAGGGTGAGGCGAACACTGAAGCTTTCTTT.